This TCR beta chain originates from a study of cytomegalovirus exposure and HLA in healthy donors. PCR amplification relied on 60 Vbeta primers (plus 13 Jbeta primers). Profiled with immunoSEQ multiplex PCR; TCRdb holds only in-frame clones, not every one. The profile covers about 120,000 clones, with around 60% appearing a single time and around 9.7% taken by the ten largest. There are a few counts of this clone. Germline lookup yields CDR1 MNHEY and CDR2 SVGAGI. The length of the CDR3 is 14 residues. The V and J ends lost 4 bases and 2 bases, in that order; junction bases with no gene match: 2. The source of this sequence is a woman in her thirties or forties in good health and CMV-seropositive. The V and J genes are TRBV6-5 and TRBJ2-7; 10 bases align to TRBD2. The sequenced material came from PBMCs. CDR3 sequence reads: CASSSLAGAYEQYF. The CDR3 DNA sequence: TGTGCCAGCAGTTCCCTAGCGGGAGCCTACGAGCAGTACTTC.